This TCR beta chain came from a study of cytomegalovirus exposure and HLA in healthy donors. Whole-study results and caveats: Earlier analysis looked at TCR beta V segments, and most were productive about 87% or about 30% of the time. TCR beta chains numbering some 160 were designated cytomegalovirus-associated. In a later analysis, an Asian-associated ancestry cluster reportedly showed fewer N-insertions than the approximately 610-donor mean.

This CDR3 has 15 amino acids. V was pared by 8 bases and J by 11 bases, with 27 bases between. Germline CDR1 is LNHNV and CDR2 is YYDKDF (reference sequence). Concerning this clone: What it binds is not known.

The PCR had 60 Vbeta and 13 Jbeta primers. Only in-frame clones appear in the TCRdb table, and some are missing; sequencing was by immunoSEQ multiplex PCR. Of 150,000 to 180,000 clones listed, 70% to 80% are singletons. Healthy bone marrow donors made up the cohort. The V gene is TRBV15, the J gene TRBJ1-1, with TRBD1 as a possible D gene (6 bases). What was sequenced was PBMCs. The sequence derives from a man younger than 45 in good health and CMV-seronegative. CDR3: CATEKGDRPHGGAFF. The CDR3 DNA sequence: TGTGCCACCGAAAAGGGAGACAGGCCACACGGGGGGGCTTTCTTT.